These T cell receptor beta chains were read from a single sample in a study of T-cell reconstitution after alpha-beta-depleted transplantation in children. TCRdb fed the PCR reads into MiXCR, producing one record per CDR3 protein. The table has about 980,000 distinct CDR3 sequences, about 31% seen once. The sequences come from PBMCs, mostly from graft donor cells, collected 360 days after TCRalphabeta/CD19-depleted stem cell transplant. These receptors were collected from a boy under two years old who had a stem cell transplant for SCID, so the T cells may come from the graft donor. CDR3s include the opening cysteine and the closing phenylalanine or tryptophan. The order of the fields is V gene, J gene, D gene, clone size, CDR3 protein, CDR3 DNA. The D gene is left open where the match is weak. Only some rows state a clone size, as once, few, many or a class for expanded clones.

TRBV19	TRBJ1-1	NA	few	CASSMGSGYTEAFF	TGTGCCAGTAGTATGGGGTCCGGGTACACTGAAGCTTTCTTT
TRBV7-2	TRBJ2-1	TRBD2	NA	CASSIGLARYEQFF	TGTGCCAGCAGCATCGGACTAGCGAGGTATGAGCAGTTCTTC
TRBV5-1	TRBJ1-1	TRBD1	NA	CASSLYVAGGRGNTEAFF	TGCGCCAGCAGCTTGTATGTGGCAGGGGGCCGGGGGAACACTGAAGCTTTCTTT
TRBV29-1	TRBJ2-7	TRBD1	few	CSVETGTGSYEQYF	TGCAGCGTTGAGACGGGGACAGGTTCCTACGAGCAGTACTTC
TRBV9	TRBJ2-7	NA	NA	CASSPNRGLGNEQYF	TGTGCCAGCAGCCCCAACCGAGGCCTGGGGAACGAGCAGTACTTC
TRBV11-2	TRBJ1-3	NA	few	CASSLGVRTSGNTIYF	TGTGCCAGCAGCTTAGGGGTCAGGACCTCTGGAAACACCATATATTTT
TRBV12-3/TRBV12-4	TRBJ1-3	NA	few	CASSSYPPGQLGNTIYF	TGTGCCAGCAGCTCCTACCCACCGGGACAATTAGGAAACACCATATATTTT
TRBV6-1	TRBJ2-2	NA	NA	CASRFNTGELFF	TGTGCCAGCCGCTTCAACACCGGGGAGCTGTTTTTT
TRBV20-1	TRBJ2-1	NA	NA	CSATRGASPYNEQFF	TGCAGTGCAACGAGAGGGGCCAGCCCCTACAATGAGCAGTTCTTC
TRBV2	TRBJ1-2	TRBD1	NA	CASSVTGAGYTF	TGTGCCAGCAGTGTGACAGGGGCTGGCTACACCTTC
TRBV5-1	TRBJ2-1	TRBD2	once	CTSSLVPGLAGGSSYNEQFF	TGCACCAGCAGCTTGGTCCCGGGACTAGCGGGAGGAAGCTCCTACAATGAGCAGTTCTTC
TRBV7-3	TRBJ2-1	TRBD1	NA	CASSLTGGFWRTGYNEQFF	TGTGCCAGCAGCTTAACGGGTGGGTTTTGGAGGACAGGATACAATGAGCAGTTCTTC
TRBV7-9	TRBJ2-1	NA	NA	CASSLFQGGYEQFF	TGTGCCAGCAGCTTATTTCAGGGGGGCTATGAGCAGTTCTTC
TRBV12-3/TRBV12-4	TRBJ1-2	TRBD1	NA	CASSESRGHGYTF	TGTGCCAGCAGTGAGTCGAGGGGGCATGGCTACACCTTC
TRBV2	TRBJ2-1	TRBD2	few	CASSRLASFDEQFF	TGTGCCAGCAGCAGACTAGCGAGTTTCGATGAGCAGTTCTTC
TRBV29-1	TRBJ2-3	NA	NA	CSVESTRRADTQYF	TGCAGCGTTGAATCGACAAGGCGGGCAGATACGCAGTATTTT
TRBV5-7	TRBJ2-7	NA	NA	CASSLPRDTTYEQYF	TGTGCCAGCAGCTTGCCCAGGGATACTACCTACGAGCAGTACTTC
TRBV5-1	TRBJ2-5	NA	few	CASSRSSLGPQETQYF	TGCGCCAGCAGCCGTTCCTCCCTGGGACCCCAAGAGACCCAGTACTTC
TRBV12-3/TRBV12-4	TRBJ2-2	NA	many	CASSLFTGELFF	TGTGCCAGCAGCTTATTTACCGGGGAGCTGTTTTTT
TRBV9	TRBJ2-1	TRBD1	few	CASSVVGQGAVNEQFF	TGTGCCAGCAGCGTAGTGGGTCAGGGGGCTGTCAATGAGCAGTTCTTC
TRBV28	TRBJ2-7	NA	NA	CASSSHGLRSGQYF	TGTGCCAGCAGTTCCCACGGCCTACGTTCAGGGCAGTACTTC
TRBV15	TRBJ2-3	NA	NA	CATSRTKYSDTQYF	TGTGCCACCAGCAGAACGAAATATTCAGATACGCAGTATTTT
TRBV12-3/TRBV12-4	TRBJ1-1	NA	NA	CASRLDSPYTEAFF	TGTGCCAGCAGATTGGACAGCCCTTACACTGAAGCTTTCTTT
TRBV10-1	TRBJ2-6	TRBD1	NA	CASRDRVSGANVLTF	TGCGCCAGCCGGGACAGGGTCTCTGGGGCCAACGTCCTGACTTTC
TRBV3-1	TRBJ2-7	TRBD1	few	CASSQDLPGTAPSYEQYF	TGTGCCAGCAGCCAAGATCTTCCCGGGACAGCACCTTCCTACGAGCAGTACTTC
TRBV4-1	TRBJ1-2	TRBD1	NA	CASSQLLKGAGDYGYTF	TGCGCCAGCAGCCAACTTCTCAAGGGGGCGGGGGACTATGGCTACACCTTC
TRBV7-7	TRBJ2-5	NA	few	CASSPDPRPQETQYF	TGTGCCAGCAGCCCGGACCCTCGTCCCCAAGAGACCCAGTACTTC
TRBV7-3	TRBJ2-7	TRBD1	NA	CASSPGTGGEEQYF	TGTGCCAGCAGCCCCGGGACAGGGGGGGAAGAGCAGTACTTC
TRBV10-2	TRBJ2-7	TRBD2	NA	CASSEAGRTSGGAYEQYF	TGCGCCAGCAGTGAGGCAGGGAGGACTAGCGGGGGCGCCTACGAGCAGTACTTC
TRBV6-2/TRBV6-3	TRBJ2-7	NA	NA	CASSYSWESSYEQYF	TGTGCCAGCAGTTACTCCTGGGAAAGCTCCTACGAGCAGTACTTC